These 18 T cell receptor beta chains share one sample of origin, sequenced in a study of STAT3 mutations in large granular lymphocyte leukemia. Study results and limitations: Every T-LGLL patient had at least one immunodominant TCRbeta clonotype.

Sequencing was performed with immunoSEQ multiplex PCR; in TCRdb, only in-frame clones are kept and a portion is missing. The data contain over 4,500 clones, more than 45% of them singletons. These receptors have no known antigen. Sequences were obtained from peripheral blood mononuclear cells. Source of these receptors: a woman between 70 and 85 years old with T-cell large granular lymphocyte leukemia. Some clones in this sample may be carry-over from other donors' samples.

This chain's CDR3 is CASSGGDRNYEQYF. Here the CDR3 DNA reads TGCGCCAGCAGCGGCGGGGACAGAAACTACGAGCAGTACTTC. The chain has TRBV5-1 and TRBJ2-7; D may be TRBD1 (7 bases). Trimming pared 4 bases from V and 3 bases from J, leaving 14 bases between. From germline, CDR1 is SGHRS and CDR2 YFSETQ. The length of the CDR3 is 14 residues. Based on the CDR3 plus reference TRBV5-1 and TRBJ2-7, the full variable domain is KAGVTQTPRYLIKTRGQQVTLSCSPISGHRSVSWYQQTPGQGLQFLFEYFSETQRNKGNFPGRFSGRQFSNSRSEMNVSTLELGDSALYLCASSGGDRNYEQYFGPGTRLTVT.

The CDR3 protein is CASSPPMGQGSNEQFF. CDR3 nucleotides: TGTGCCAGCTCACCACCGATGGGACAGGGGTCCAATGAGCAGTTCTTC. The chain joins TRBV18 to TRBJ2-1; TRBD1 matches 10 bases. The junction had 5 bases not matched to a gene; V was cut back by 0 bases and J by 6 bases. Germline CDR1 reads KGHSH; CDR2 reads LQKENI. The CDR3 runs to 16 residues.

CDR3 in DNA: TGTGCCAGCAGCTTGGACAGGGGCTCTGGGGCCAACGTCCTGACTTTC. This codes for CASSLDRGSGANVLTF. The V and J genes are TRBV5-4 and TRBJ2-6; 7 bases line up with TRBD1. The CDR3 runs 16 residues. Germline V CDR1 and CDR2: SGHNT, YYREEE (reference sequence). V shed 0 bases and J 0 bases; nucleotides not matched to a gene: 0.

This clone is termed medium-sized (0.01 to 0.1%). J is TRBJ2-3 and V is TRBV5-4; 11 bases map to TRBD1. The CDR3 is 15 residues long. V was clipped by 0 bases and J by 6 bases; unmatched bases: 3. Germline V gene data show CDR1 as SGHNT and CDR2 as YYREEE (reference sequence). CDR3 sequence (DNA): TGTGCCAGCAGCTTGGGGACAGGGGGCGCGGATACGCAGTATTTT. Translated, it gives CASSLGTGGADTQYF.

This clone showed up just a few times. The CDR3 sequence is CSAGGVSAEAFF. CDR3 sequence (DNA): TGCAGCGCCGGGGGGGTTAGCGCTGAAGCTTTCTTT. The rearrangement links TRBV29-1 to TRBJ1-1; D is perhaps TRBD1 (5 bases). The germline V gene has CDR1 SQVTM and CDR2 ANQGSEA. V lost 7 bases, J lost 6 bases, and 15 bases lay in between. This CDR3 comprises 12 residues.

The chain employs TRBV5-4 and TRBJ1-2; the match to TRBD1 covers 7 bases. Germline V lookup: CDR1 SGHNT, CDR2 YYREEE (reference sequence). J lost 6 bases, V lost 4 bases, and 6 bases had no gene match. The CDR3 extends over 13 amino acids. CDR3 bases: TGTGCCAGCAGCCCGGGGGGGACAGATGGCTACACCTTC. Its protein product is CASSPGGTDGYTF.

The rearrangement links TRBV18 to TRBJ1-1; the D gene is possibly TRBD1 (6 bases). V was pared by 3 bases and J by 2 bases, with 13 bases between. The CDR3 sequence is 15 residues long. The V gene's germline CDR1 is KGHSH and CDR2 LQKENI. This chain's CDR3 is CASSPLTGFNTEAFF. CDR3 nucleotide sequence: TGTGCCAGCTCACCGCTGACAGGCTTCAACACTGAAGCTTTCTTT.

This chain uses TRBV29-1 with TRBJ2-7; 9 nucleotides line up with TRBD1. Germline V gene sequence: CDR1 SQVTM, CDR2 ANQGSEA. The ends lost 5 bases at V and 5 bases at J; junction bases unmatched: 13. The CDR3 has 15 amino acids. The DNA for the CDR3 is TGCAGCGTTTCCGAAACCGACAGGGGGAACGACGAGCAGTACTTC. Translation: CSVSETDRGNDEQYF.

V usage is TRBV12-5 and J usage is TRBJ2-5, with 7 bases aligning to TRBD2. This CDR3 spans 15 amino acids. The germline V gene has CDR1 LGHNT and CDR2 FRNRAP. V shed 6 bases, J shed 5 bases, and the junction held 12 bases outside the gene matches. DNA of the CDR3: TGTGCTAGTGGCCTTTGGGGGGGTGGAATGGAGACCCAGTACTTC. Protein product: CASGLWGGGMETQYF.

By sample fraction, this clone is medium-sized (0.01 to 0.1%). The rearrangement joins TRBV7-9 to TRBJ2-7, with D perhaps assigned TRBD1 or TRBD2 (5 bases each). The V end lost 5 bases, the J end lost 2 bases, and 19 bases lay between the germline ends. The germline V gene encodes CDR1 SEHNR and CDR2 FQNEAQ (reference sequence). There are 16 residues in the CDR3. CDR3 in DNA: TGTGCCAGCAGCCCCACCACCCTTGGGGGAACCTACGAGCAGTACTTC. This gives the protein CASSPTTLGGTYEQYF.

This sequence joins TRBV6-6 and TRBJ1-2; D possibly corresponds to TRBD1 (5 bases). The germline V gene has CDR1 MNHNY and CDR2 SVGAGI (reference sequence). The length of the CDR3 is 12 residues. The V end was cut by 11 bases, the J end by 6 bases, with 16 bases between. CDR3 coding DNA: TGTGCCGCTCACCGGGACGGCGATGGCTACACCTTC. Encoded protein: CAAHRDGDGYTF.

V gene TRBV5-4 combines with J gene TRBJ2-7, with 8 bases matching TRBD1. The CDR3 loop spans 16 amino acids. From germline, CDR1 is SGHNT and CDR2 YYREEE (reference sequence). V lost 3 bases and J lost 3; bases outside the gene matches: 11. CDR3 DNA: TGTGCCAGCAGCTCAGACCCAAACAGGGGGAACTACGAGCAGTACTTC. It codes for CASSSDPNRGNYEQYF.

The chain uses TRBV5-1 and TRBJ2-7; perhaps TRBD1 as D (6 bases). Germline CDR1 reads SGHRS; CDR2 reads YFSETQ. The CDR3 length is 15 residues. V lost 1 base and J lost 3, with 14 bases in between. The CDR3 nucleotides read TGCGCCAGCAGCTTGTTCGACAGGAGGAACTACGAGCAGTACTTC. Residues: CASSLFDRRNYEQYF.

The V call is TRBV20-1, the J call TRBJ2-1; D not resolved. Trimming shortened V by 0 bases and J by 8 bases, and 5 bases separated the two germline ends. CDR3 length: 11 residues. Germline loops: CDR1 DFQATT, CDR2 SNEGSKA (reference sequence). The chain's CDR3 is CSARDQYEQFF. In DNA form, the CDR3 reads TGCAGTGCTAGAGATCAATATGAGCAGTTCTTC.

The rearrangement links TRBV30 to TRBJ2-7, with 7 bases that match TRBD2. CDR1 GTSNPN and CDR2 SVGIG come from the germline V gene (reference sequence). With V trimmed by 4 bases and J by 4 bases, 7 bases remained unmatched. The CDR3 extends over 13 amino acids. CDR3: CAWKSASGYEQYF. The CDR3, as DNA: TGTGCCTGGAAGTCGGCTAGCGGATACGAGCAGTACTTC. Together with reference TRBV30 and TRBJ2-7, the CDR3 gives the full variable domain: SQTIHQWPATLVQPVGSPLSLECTVEGTSNPNLYWYRQAAGRGLQLLFYSVGIGQISSEVPQNLSASRPQDRQFILSSKKLLLSDSGFYLCAWKSASGYEQYFGPGTRLTVT.

This clone was found a few times. The chain joins TRBV12-5 to TRBJ1-2; 10 positions match TRBD1. From germline, CDR1 is LGHNT and CDR2 FRNRAP. V lost 3 bases, J lost 3 bases, and 1 base stayed unmatched. CDR3 length: 14 residues. The CDR3 bases are TGTGCTAGTGGTTTAGGGACAGGGGACTATGGCTACACCTTC. It translates to CASGLGTGDYGYTF.

Within the sample, this clone is medium-sized. The rearrangement uses TRBV19 and TRBJ1-5; no firm D call. The V gene lost 8 bases and the J gene lost 7 bases, with 15 bases spanning the gap. The CDR3 loop spans 13 amino acids. Germline-derived CDR1 and CDR2 are LNHDA and SQIVND (reference sequence). In DNA, the CDR3 is TGTGCCAGTGGGCCCGGGGTTCGACAGCCCCAGCATTTT. This codes for CASGPGVRQPQHF.

This clone was seen only a few times. This chain uses TRBV6-1 with TRBJ2-3, with a possible D match to TRBD1 (5 bases). The CDR3 covers 15 residues. In germline, CDR1 is MNHNS, CDR2 SASEGT. V was clipped by 3 bases and J by 0 bases, with 10 bases between them. CDR3 sequence: CASSEFRGSTDTQYF. In DNA form, the CDR3 reads TGTGCCAGCAGTGAGTTTAGGGGTAGCACAGATACGCAGTATTTT.